The entry that follows covers one T cell receptor (beta chain) sequence. The antigen is unknown. The data belong to a study of shared clonotypes between healthy human individuals. Broader study findings: It was anticipated that sequencing depth would influence how many clonotypes donors shared.

The germline V gene encodes CDR1 SGHVT and CDR2 SQSDAQ. V lost 3 bases and J 8 bases, leaving 18 bases between the germline ends. This CDR3 region has 15 residues. At deep level, the assay was performed. Measured with immunoSEQ multiplex PCR; TCRdb has only the in-frame clones, and not every one. The sample gives 100,000 to 120,000 clones, approximately 70% of which show up once; roughly 24% is in the top ten. The sequence was obtained from a woman in her 30s in good health. Material for sequencing was memory CD8+ T cells sorted from blood. Documented subset: CD45RO+ cells pooled with CCR7-negative TemRA cells. The chain carries TRBV7-4 and TRBJ2-3; the D is unclear. In DNA, the CDR3 is TGTGCCAGCAGCTTCGTTCAGGTGGCCGGTGGTACGCAGTATTTT. Translated: CASSFVQVAGGTQYF.